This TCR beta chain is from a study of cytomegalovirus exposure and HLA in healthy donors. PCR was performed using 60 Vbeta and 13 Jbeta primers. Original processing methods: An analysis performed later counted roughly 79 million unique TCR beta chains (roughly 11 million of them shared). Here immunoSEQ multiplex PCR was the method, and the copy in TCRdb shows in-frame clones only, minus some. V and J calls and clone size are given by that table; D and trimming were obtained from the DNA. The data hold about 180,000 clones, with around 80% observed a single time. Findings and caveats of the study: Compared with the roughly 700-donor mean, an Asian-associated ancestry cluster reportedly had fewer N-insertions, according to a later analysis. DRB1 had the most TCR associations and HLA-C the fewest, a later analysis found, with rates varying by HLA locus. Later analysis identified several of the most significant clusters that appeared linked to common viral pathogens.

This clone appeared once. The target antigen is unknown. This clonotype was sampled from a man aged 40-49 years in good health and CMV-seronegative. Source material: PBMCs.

CDR3 residues: CASSPDRANQPQHF. The CDR3 region has the DNA TGTGCCAGCTCACCGGACAGGGCAAATCAGCCCCAGCATTTT. The chain combines TRBV18 with TRBJ1-5; 8 nucleotides align to TRBD1. V lost 3 bases to trimming and J lost 4 bases; unmatched junction nucleotides: 2. Germline V gene sequence: CDR1 KGHSH, CDR2 LQKENI. CDR3 length equals 14 residues.